Listed below are T cell receptor beta chains from one sample, sequenced in a study of blood T cell repertoires in COVID-19. The protocol was immunoSEQ multiplex PCR, while the TCRdb copy is restricted to in-frame clones and leaves out a portion. The data show about 35,000 clones, more than 80% seen once. The specimen sequenced was peripheral blood. Receptor source: a man between 60 and 75 years old with active or convalescent COVID-19. The CDR3 runs from the conserved cysteine through the conserved F or W. D genes are given only for firm matches. A clone size is listed for some rows: how often the clone was seen (once, few, many), or a class if it is expanded.

j_call: TRBJ2-3; v_call: TRBV4-1; d_call: NA; clone_size: NA; cdr3_aa: CASSQGGGKNTDTQYF
j_call: TRBJ2-3; v_call: TRBV6-5; d_call: TRBD1; clone_size: NA; cdr3_aa: CASQQGNTQYF
j_call: TRBJ2-1; v_call: TRBV28; d_call: NA; clone_size: NA; cdr3_aa: CASSLSPREEQFF
j_call: TRBJ2-1; v_call: TRBV7-2; d_call: TRBD2; clone_size: NA; cdr3_aa: CASSLLAGNYNEQFF
j_call: TRBJ1-1; v_call: TRBV4-3; d_call: NA; clone_size: NA; cdr3_aa: CASSQESGRNTEAFF
j_call: TRBJ2-3; v_call: TRBV6-2/TRBV6-3; d_call: TRBD2; clone_size: NA; cdr3_aa: CASSYLGTSGNTDTQYF
j_call: TRBJ1-5; v_call: TRBV5-1; d_call: NA; clone_size: NA; cdr3_aa: CASSLGGSNQPQHF
j_call: TRBJ1-2; v_call: TRBV6-1; d_call: NA; clone_size: NA; cdr3_aa: CASSENLYGYTF
j_call: TRBJ2-3; v_call: TRBV19; d_call: TRBD2; clone_size: NA; cdr3_aa: CASSTQAGETDTQYF
j_call: TRBJ1-2; v_call: TRBV7-9; d_call: TRBD1; clone_size: NA; cdr3_aa: CASSLAGTGNGYTF
j_call: TRBJ1-2; v_call: TRBV5-4; d_call: TRBD1; clone_size: NA; cdr3_aa: CASSRDRGQDYGYTF
j_call: TRBJ2-3; v_call: TRBV28; d_call: TRBD1; clone_size: once; cdr3_aa: CASTPQGAIDTQYF
j_call: TRBJ2-1; v_call: TRBV18; d_call: TRBD2; clone_size: NA; cdr3_aa: CASSPLPGGPNEQFF
j_call: TRBJ1-5; v_call: TRBV28; d_call: NA; clone_size: NA; cdr3_aa: CASSLSQGGNQPQHF